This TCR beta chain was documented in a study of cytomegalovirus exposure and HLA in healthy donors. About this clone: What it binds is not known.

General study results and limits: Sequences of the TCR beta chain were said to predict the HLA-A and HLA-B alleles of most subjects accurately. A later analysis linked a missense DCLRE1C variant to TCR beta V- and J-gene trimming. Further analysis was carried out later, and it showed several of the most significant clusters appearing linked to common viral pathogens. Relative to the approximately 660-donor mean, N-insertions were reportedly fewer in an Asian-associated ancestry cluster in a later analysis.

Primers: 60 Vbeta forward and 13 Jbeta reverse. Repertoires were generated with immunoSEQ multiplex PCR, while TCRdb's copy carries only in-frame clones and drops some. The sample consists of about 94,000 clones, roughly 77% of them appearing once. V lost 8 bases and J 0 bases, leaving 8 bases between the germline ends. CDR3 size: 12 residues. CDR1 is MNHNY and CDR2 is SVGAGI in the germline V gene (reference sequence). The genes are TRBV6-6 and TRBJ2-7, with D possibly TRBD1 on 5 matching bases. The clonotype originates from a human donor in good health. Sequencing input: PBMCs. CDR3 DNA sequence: TGTGCCAGCGGAAGGGGCTCCTACGAGCAGTACTTC. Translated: CASGRGSYEQYF.